A selection of T cell receptor beta chains follows, all from one sample in a study of blood T cells in healthy people across ages. TCRdb re-analysed the 5' RACE reads in MiXCR, keeping a single row per CDR3 protein. Of 1.5 million or so distinct CDR3 sequences in the sample, around 39% were seen once. The source material was blood. These receptors were obtained from a woman between 18 and 29 years old in good health. Both conserved end residues are part of each CDR3. Fields, in order: V gene, D gene, J gene, clone size, CDR3 protein, CDR3 DNA. D genes are given only for firm matches. Some rows mark clone size as missing; the rest say once, few, many or name a class of expanded clone.

TRBV25-1,TRBD2,TRBJ2-5,NA,CASSETSGTTQYF,TGTGCCAGCAGTGAAACTAGCGGGACGACCCAGTACTTC
TRBV30,NA,TRBJ2-7,NA,CAWGTHIYEQYF,TGTGCCTGGGGAACACACATCTACGAGCAGTACTTC
TRBV19,NA,TRBJ1-6,NA,CASNSGLYNSPLHF,TGTGCCAGTAACTCGGGACTGTATAATTCACCCCTCCACTTT
TRBV2,NA,TRBJ1-5,NA,CASQQSNQPQHF,TGTGCCAGCCAGCAGAGCAATCAGCCCCAGCATTTT
TRBV27,TRBD1,TRBJ1-1,NA,CASSFRDSTEAFF,TGTGCCAGCAGTTTCCGGGACAGCACTGAAGCTTTCTTT
TRBV13,NA,TRBJ2-7,NA,CASSLGPTGEQYF,TGTGCCAGCAGCTTAGGTCCGACTGGGGAGCAGTACTTC
TRBV5-1,TRBD2,TRBJ2-7,few,CASSSRAGGPYEQYF,TGCGCCAGCAGCTCTAGGGCGGGAGGGCCATACGAGCAGTACTTC
TRBV29-1,TRBD1,TRBJ1-2,few,CSVSQGGSYGYTF,TGCAGCGTTTCTCAAGGGGGCAGCTATGGCTACACCTTC
TRBV20-1,NA,TRBJ2-1,few,CSARDYSSNEQFF,TGCAGTGCTAGAGATTACAGCTCCAATGAGCAGTTCTTC
TRBV12-3/TRBV12-4,TRBD2,TRBJ2-5,NA,CASNVKQRAGLSSQETQYF,TGTGCCAGCAACGTTAAGCAGAGGGCGGGACTAAGCTCCCAAGAGACCCAGTACTTC
TRBV29-1,NA,TRBJ2-6,NA,CSVEGGSPGANVLTF,TGCAGCGTTGAAGGCGGATCCCCTGGGGCCAACGTCCTGACTTTC
TRBV28,TRBD2,TRBJ2-3,few,CASSLVAGAYTDTQYF,TGTGCCAGCAGTTTGGTAGCGGGGGCCTACACAGATACGCAGTATTTT
TRBV10-3,TRBD2,TRBJ2-7,few,CAISERAGLSYEQYF,TGTGCCATCAGTGAGAGAGCGGGACTCTCCTACGAGCAGTACTTC
TRBV29-1,NA,TRBJ2-5,few,CSVEVRSRAETQYF,TGCAGCGTTGAAGTTAGGTCTCGGGCGGAGACCCAGTACTTC
TRBV3-1,NA,TRBJ2-5,few,CASSQVEGVQYF,TGTGCCAGCAGCCAAGTCGAGGGAGTGCAGTACTTC
TRBV6-1,TRBD2,TRBJ2-1,NA,CASSEAGLAVFNEQFF,TGTGCCAGCAGTGAAGCCGGGCTAGCGGTCTTCAATGAGCAGTTCTTC
TRBV14,TRBD2,TRBJ2-5,few,CASSHSAGLGILEQYF,TGTGCCAGCAGCCATTCGGCGGGACTAGGGATCCTAGAGCAGTACTTC
TRBV2,TRBD1,TRBJ1-2,NA,CASPYTGGVGYTF,TGTGCCAGCCCATATACAGGGGGGGTGGGCTACACCTTC
TRBV12-3/TRBV12-4,NA,TRBJ2-1,many,CASSPGPWGQNNEQFF,TGTGCCAGCAGTCCCGGCCCTTGGGGGCAAAACAATGAGCAGTTCTTC
TRBV27,NA,TRBJ2-1,NA,CASSKQSFGVQFF,TGTGCCAGCAGTAAACAGAGTTTTGGGGTGCAGTTCTTC
TRBV3-1,NA,TRBJ1-1,few,CASSHSVGNTEAFF,TGTGCCAGCAGCCATAGCGTCGGGAACACTGAAGCTTTCTTT
TRBV7-8,NA,TRBJ2-3,medium-sized,CASSTIVASTDTQYF,TGTGCCAGCAGCACCATAGTGGCTAGCACAGATACGCAGTATTTT
TRBV5-6,TRBD2,TRBJ2-5,NA,CASSLYEREGPGAQYF,TGTGCCAGCAGCTTGTATGAGCGGGAGGGTCCGGGGGCCCAGTACTTC
TRBV6-5,NA,TRBJ2-5,few,CASSTLQEGRETQYF,TGTGCCAGCAGTACCCTACAGGAAGGGCGAGAGACCCAGTACTTC
TRBV4-1,NA,TRBJ2-5,NA,CAISPSWGRETQYF,TGCGCCATCAGCCCTTCCTGGGGCCGAGAGACCCAGTACTTC
TRBV5-1,TRBD2,TRBJ2-5,NA,CASSLFASGGETQYF,TGCGCCAGCAGCTTGTTTGCTAGCGGTGGGGAGACCCAGTACTTC
TRBV18,NA,TRBJ1-1,few,CASSPGGPVNTEAFF,TGTGCCAGCTCACCAGGGGGGCCCGTGAACACTGAAGCTTTCTTT
TRBV18,TRBD2,TRBJ2-7,NA,CASSRSGGSNSYEQYF,TGTGCCAGCTCACGATCCGGCGGGAGTAACTCCTACGAGCAGTACTTC
TRBV6-6,TRBD1,TRBJ2-5,few,CASSGKNRGPQETQYF,TGTGCCAGCAGTGGGAAAAACAGGGGGCCTCAAGAGACCCAGTACTTC
TRBV12-5,TRBD1,TRBJ2-1,NA,CASGTGTGPGDEQFF,TGTGCTAGTGGTACCGGGACAGGGCCTGGGGATGAGCAGTTCTTC
TRBV29-1,NA,TRBJ2-5,few,CSVEGPTSVQETQYF,TGCAGCGTTGAGGGTCCTACATCCGTACAAGAGACCCAGTACTTC
TRBV2,TRBD2,TRBJ2-3,NA,CASSDREGSQYF,TGTGCCAGCAGTGACCGGGAGGGCTCGCAGTATTTT
TRBV6-1,NA,TRBJ2-7,few,CASLGSWEQYF,TGTGCCAGCCTAGGATCTTGGGAGCAGTACTTC
TRBV6-5,NA,TRBJ2-7,NA,CASSYSSLTAYEQYF,TGTGCCAGCAGTTACTCATCTCTGACAGCCTACGAGCAGTACTTC
TRBV7-9,NA,TRBJ2-6,NA,CASSLDLPSSGANVLTF,TGTGCCAGCAGCTTAGACCTTCCCAGCTCTGGGGCCAACGTCCTGACTTTC
TRBV29-1,NA,TRBJ2-3,NA,CSVEFRRDTQYF,TGCAGCGTTGAATTTAGGCGGGATACGCAGTATTTT
TRBV27,TRBD2,TRBJ2-5,NA,CASSSGTIPGETQYF,TGTGCCAGCAGTTCCGGGACTATCCCCGGAGAGACCCAGTACTTC
TRBV11-2,NA,TRBJ1-1,NA,CASSAADSYEAFF,TGTGCCAGCAGCGCCGCGGATTCTTATGAAGCTTTCTTT
TRBV11-2,NA,TRBJ2-7,NA,CASSISGKQYF,TGTGCAAGCAGCATCTCAGGGAAGCAGTACTTC
TRBV24-1,NA,TRBJ2-1,few,CATSDPARWNEQFF,TGTGCCACCAGTGACCCGGCACGTTGGAATGAGCAGTTCTTC
TRBV28,NA,TRBJ2-1,NA,CASRSGTVTSSYNEQFF,TGTGCCAGCAGATCAGGGACCGTAACGAGCTCCTACAATGAGCAGTTCTTC
TRBV7-2,NA,TRBJ1-2,many,CASSSRVNYGYTF,TGTGCCAGCAGCTCCAGGGTGAACTATGGCTACACCTTC
TRBV27,TRBD2,TRBJ2-3,NA,CASSPGLAGAWGDTQYF,TGTGCCAGCAGTCCGGGACTAGCGGGAGCTTGGGGAGATACGCAGTATTTT
TRBV27,NA,TRBJ2-7,few,CASSPMAGQQGYEQYF,TGTGCCAGCAGTCCGATGGCAGGACAGCAGGGCTACGAGCAGTACTTC
TRBV20-1,TRBD2,TRBJ2-3,NA,CSARAPGLAAADTQYF,TGCAGTGCCCGGGCACCGGGACTAGCAGCCGCAGATACGCAGTATTTT
TRBV12-3/TRBV12-4,NA,TRBJ2-6,NA,CATSGVWGANVLTF,TGTGCCACATCCGGTGTGTGGGGGGCCAACGTCCTGACTTTC
TRBV4-1,TRBD1,TRBJ2-7,few,CASSLKGQGIYEQYF,TGCGCCAGCAGCCTTAAGGGACAGGGGATCTACGAGCAGTACTTC
TRBV3-1,NA,TRBJ1-1,NA,CASGRWTENTEAFF,TGTGCCAGCGGGAGGTGGACGGAGAACACTGAAGCTTTCTTT
TRBV7-2,TRBD1,TRBJ1-1,NA,CASSGQGAGIPFF,TGTGCCAGCAGTGGACAGGGGGCGGGAATCCCTTTCTTT
TRBV3-1,TRBD2,TRBJ2-3,NA,CASSQDVAGFSTDTQYF,TGTGCCAGCAGCCAAGATGTAGCGGGGTTTAGCACAGATACGCAGTATTTT
TRBV27,NA,TRBJ2-1,many,CASSSLAGSYNEQFF,TGTGCCAGCAGCTCGCTAGCTGGGTCCTACAATGAGCAGTTCTTC
TRBV4-1,NA,TRBJ2-7,NA,CASRLYLESDEQYF,TGCGCCAGCAGATTATACCTAGAGTCGGATGAGCAGTACTTC
TRBV12-3/TRBV12-4,TRBD1,TRBJ1-5,few,CASRTTGVGVHF,TGTGCCAGCAGAACTACAGGGGTGGGAGTGCATTTT
TRBV20-1,TRBD2,TRBJ2-7,few,CSARPGRAVYEQYF,TGCAGTGCTAGACCCGGGAGGGCCGTCTACGAGCAGTACTTC
TRBV10-1,TRBD1,TRBJ2-3,NA,CASSERTGEGDTQYF,TGCGCCAGCAGTGAGAGGACAGGGGAGGGAGATACGCAGTATTTT